One and the same sample provided the 30 T cell receptor beta chains below, sequenced in a study of blood T cell repertoires in COVID-19. Assay: immunoSEQ multiplex PCR; the TCRdb copy retains only in-frame clones and omits some. Seen here are nearly 40,000 clones, over 75% observed once, and the top ten hold approximately 8.8%. Sequencing was performed on peripheral blood. The receptors come from a woman in her seventies with acute or convalescent COVID-19.

This rearrangement joins TRBV18 to TRBJ2-4; TRBD1 agrees at 9 bases. This CDR3 has 20 residues. V shed 3 bases and J 8 bases; nucleotides not matched to a gene: 23. The germline CDR1 and CDR2 sequences are KGHSH and LQKENI. CDR3 coding DNA: TGTGCCAGCTCACCGGTTCCAACCGAGACAAAACAGGGGGCAACGGACATTCAGTACTTC. Amino acid sequence: CASSPVPTETKQGATDIQYF. Together with reference TRBV18 and TRBJ2-4, the CDR3 gives the full variable domain: NAGVMQNPRHLVRRRGQEARLRCSPMKGHSHVYWYRQLPEEGLKFMVYLQKENIIDESGMPKERFSAEFPKEGPSILRIQQVVRGDSAAYFCASSPVPTETKQGATDIQYFGAGTRLSVL.

This sequence joins TRBV7-2 and TRBJ2-4; 9 bases fit TRBD1. Per germline, CDR1 SGHTA and CDR2 FQGNSA. Trimming cost V 4 bases and J 9 bases; bases outside gene matches: 4. This CDR3 comprises 13 residues. The CDR3 DNA reads as TGTGCCAGCAGCTGGGGACAGGGAACCATTCAGTACTTC. Its protein is CASSWGQGTIQYF.

The chain's CDR3 is CASSLTSGYNEQFF. In DNA, the CDR3 is TGTGCCAGCAGCTTAACTAGCGGATACAATGAGCAGTTCTTC. The chain employs TRBV7-9 and TRBJ2-1, with TRBD2 matching over 8 bases. V was clipped by 2 bases and J by 4 bases; unmatched bases: 1. The germline gives CDR1 SEHNR, CDR2 FQNEAQ (reference sequence). CDR3 length equals 14 residues.

This clone was counted between two and nine times. V and J are TRBV6-2 or TRBV6-3 and TRBJ1-2, with 8 bases lining up with TRBD1. The germline V gene encodes CDR1 MNHEY and CDR2 SVGEGT. V trimming: 0 bases; J trimming: 7 bases; junction bases outside the gene matches: 4. There are 14 residues in the CDR3. The CDR3 protein is CASSYSTGVVGYTF. The CDR3 coding sequence is TGTGCCAGCAGTTACTCGACAGGGGTGGTTGGCTACACCTTC.

V gene TRBV3-1 (or the pseudogene TRBV3-2) combines with J gene TRBJ1-6; no reliable D call. Germline CDR1 LGHDT, CDR2 YNNKEL (reference sequence). V was pared by 8 bases and J by 8 bases, with 10 bases between. The CDR3 is made up of 12 amino acids. CDR3 sequence (DNA): TGTGCCAGCTCCTTCCTTGATTCACCCCTCCACTTT. Its protein product is CASSFLDSPLHF.

The V call is TRBV19, the J call TRBJ1-1, with a tentative D call TRBD1 (5 bases). Trimming cost V 3 bases and J 0 bases, with 14 bases left between them. The V gene's germline CDR1 is LNHDA and CDR2 SQIVND (reference sequence). This CDR3 region has 16 residues. The CDR3 DNA reads as TGTGCCAGTAGTATCCTTGGACACACCATGAACACTGAAGCTTTCTTT. Amino acid sequence: CASSILGHTMNTEAFF. The whole variable domain, filled in from reference TRBV19 and TRBJ1-1, reads DGGITQSPKYLFRKEGQNVTLSCEQNLNHDAMYWYRQDPGQGLRLIYYSQIVNDFQKGDIAEGYSVSREKKESFPLTVTSAQKNPTAFYLCASSILGHTMNTEAFFGQGTRLTVV.

The V gene is TRBV19, the J gene TRBJ2-6, with 9 bases aligning to TRBD1. The CDR3 totals 18 residues. Per germline, CDR1 LNHDA and CDR2 SQIVND (reference sequence). Germline trimming cut 5 bases from V and 2 bases from J; bases unmatched to any gene: 10. CDR3 region: CASSGGGQGFAGANVLTF. The CDR3, as DNA: TGTGCCAGTAGTGGGGGGGGACAGGGCTTTGCTGGGGCCAACGTCCTGACTTTC.

V gene TRBV10-1 combines with J gene TRBJ2-7, with D possibly being TRBD2 (6 bases). This CDR3 spans 13 amino acids. Per the germline V gene, CDR1 is WNHNN and CDR2 is SYGVQD (reference sequence). V was shortened by 8 bases and J by 3 bases, with 14 bases between the two germline ends. The CDR3 coding sequence is TGCGCCAGCCAGACTAGAGGGGACTACGAGCAGTACGTC. Encoded protein: CASQTRGDYEQYV.

V and J are TRBV29-1 and TRBJ2-6; 7 positions match TRBD1. Germline lookup yields CDR1 SQVTM and CDR2 ANQGSEA. Trimming at V came to 3 bases and at J to 2 bases, leaving 7 bases not matched to a gene. CDR3 size: 16 residues. The CDR3 reads CSVEVTGPTGANVLTF. CDR3 bases: TGCAGCGTTGAGGTGACAGGGCCCACTGGGGCCAACGTCCTGACTTTC.

The genes are TRBV24-1 and TRBJ2-5; 7 positions match TRBD1. CDR1 is KGHDR and CDR2 is SFDVKD in the germline V gene. Losses at the gene ends were 4 bases for V and 2 bases for J; bases not matched to a gene: 9. The CDR3 length is 16 residues. This chain's CDR3 is CATSESPGQRQETQYF. The DNA for the CDR3 is TGTGCCACCAGTGAATCTCCGGGACAGAGACAAGAGACCCAGTACTTC.

The rearrangement joins TRBV5-6 to TRBJ2-7; a weak D match, TRBD2 (6 bases). V was cut by 3 bases and J by 8 bases, with 21 bases left in between. CDR3 length equals 15 residues. In germline, CDR1 is SGHDT, CDR2 YYEEEE. CDR3 residues: CASSSQGGDPIQQYV. As DNA, the CDR3 is TGTGCCAGCAGCTCGCAGGGAGGCGACCCAATCCAGCAGTACGTC.

The chain is built from TRBV3-1 (or the pseudogene TRBV3-2) and TRBJ1-5, with a tentative D call TRBD1 (5 bases). Germline V gene lookup returns CDR1 LGHDT and CDR2 YNNKEL (reference sequence). This CDR3 is built from 13 residues. With 9 bases removed from V and 6 bases from J, the gap between germline ends came to 15 bases. Written as DNA, the CDR3 is TGTGCCAGTACTCAGGGTTGGGCTCAGCCCCAGCATTTT. This sequence encodes CASTQGWAQPQHF.

This chain joins TRBV5-6 and TRBJ2-3; TRBD2 agrees at 8 bases. The CDR3 has 13 residues. Germline CDR1 and CDR2: SGHDT and YYEEEE. V gave up 3 bases and J gave up 3 bases; unmatched junction bases: 0. The CDR3 DNA follows: TGTGCCAGCAGCTCTAGCGGGACAGATACGCAGTATTTT. Amino acid sequence: CASSSSGTDTQYF.

There are a few counts of this clone. The sample carries other DNA sequences with the same CDR3. This sequence joins TRBV20-1 and TRBJ2-7; possibly TRBD2 for D (6 bases). Germline CDR1 DFQATT, CDR2 SNEGSKA (reference sequence). Trimming shortened V by 3 bases and J by 5 bases, and 8 bases separated the two germline ends. The CDR3 contains 11 residues. The CDR3 protein is CSASSGHEQYV. CDR3 nucleotides: TGCAGTGCTAGCAGCGGGCACGAGCAGTACGTC.

The chain carries TRBV14 and TRBJ2-7; 8 positions match TRBD1. Trimming at V came to 9 bases and at J to 5 bases, leaving 6 bases not matched to a gene. The CDR3 sequence is 12 residues long. CDR1 is SGHDN and CDR2 is FVKESK in the germline V gene. CDR3 coding DNA: TGTGCCAGTCCTGGACAGGGTAACGAGCAGTACGTC. Translated, it gives CASPGQGNEQYV.

This chain joins TRBV21-1 and TRBJ2-3; the table calls TRBD1, which could not be checked here. TRBV21-1 counts as a pseudogene. The CDR3 contains 14 residues. CDR3 nucleotide sequence: TGTGCCAGCAGCAAAGCACAGGGGTCGGATACGCAGTATTTT. This encodes CASSKAQGSDTQYF.

The V and J genes are TRBV7-8 and TRBJ2-5; the D gene is possibly TRBD2 (6 bases). CDR3 length: 14 residues. V dropped 10 bases and J dropped 7 bases, with 22 bases sitting between them. Germline loops: CDR1 SGHVS, CDR2 FQNEAQ. CDR3 nucleotide sequence: TGTGCCACCAGTTTGCGGGGCGGTTTGGGGACCCAGTACTTC. Amino acid sequence: CATSLRGGLGTQYF.

The gene calls are TRBV7-2 and TRBJ1-1; D is ambiguous. There are 14 residues in the CDR3. Germline V gene sequence: CDR1 SGHTA, CDR2 FQGNSA. Between the trimmed V and J ends, which lost 5 bases and 0 bases, there was a span of 10 bases. The CDR3 loop is CASSVLFMNTEAFF. The DNA for the CDR3 is TGTGCCAGCAGCGTTCTCTTTATGAACACTGAAGCTTTCTTT.

The rearrangement uses TRBV2 and TRBJ1-3, with a tentative D call TRBD1 (6 bases). The germline gives CDR1 SNHLY, CDR2 FYNNEI. The CDR3 has 14 residues. The V gene lost 6 bases and the J gene lost 3 bases, with 12 bases spanning the gap. The CDR3 nucleotides are TGTGCCAGCAGCGGACAGTCTGTTGGAAACACCATATATTTT. Translating it yields CASSGQSVGNTIYF. Combining the CDR3 with reference TRBV2 and TRBJ1-3 gives the whole variable domain EPEVTQTPSHQVTQMGQEVILRCVPISNHLYFYWYRQILGQKVEFLVSFYNNEISEKSEIFDDQFSVERPDGSNFTLKIRSTKLEDSAMYFCASSGQSVGNTIYFGEGSWLTVV.

The chain recombines TRBV18 with TRBJ2-5, with D maybe TRBD1 (5 bases). V was pared by 2 bases and J by 2 bases, with 9 bases between. Per the germline V gene, CDR1 is KGHSH and CDR2 is LQKENI. This CDR3 comprises 14 residues. The CDR3 is CASSPAGQQETQYF. The CDR3 coding sequence is TGTGCCAGCTCACCAGCAGGGCAACAAGAGACCCAGTACTTC.

This chain's CDR3 is CAGGSSLQETQYF. CDR3 in DNA: TGTGCCGGCGGGAGTTCCCTCCAAGAGACCCAGTACTTC. The J gene is TRBJ2-5, the V gene TRBV18; 7 bases match TRBD2. The CDR3 runs to 13 residues. The V gene end was trimmed by 11 bases and the J gene end by 1 base; junction bases not matched to a gene: 7. Germline lookup yields CDR1 KGHSH and CDR2 LQKENI.

The V call is TRBV7-6, the J call TRBJ1-3, with a possible D match to TRBD1 (6 bases). Between the trimmed V and J ends, which lost 1 base and 0 bases, there was a span of 19 bases. The CDR3 totals 19 residues. Germline V gene data show CDR1 as SGHVS and CDR2 as FNYEAQ. The CDR3 DNA reads as TGTGCCAGCAGCTTAGATCCCGCAGGGGATAACCGCTCTGGAAACACCATATATTTT. It specifies CASSLDPAGDNRSGNTIYF.

The chain links TRBV4-3 to TRBJ1-2, with a possible D match to TRBD1 (6 bases). This CDR3 region has 12 residues. The germline V gene has CDR1 LGHNA and CDR2 YSLEER. Trimming took 5 bases from V and 8 from J, leaving 12 bases between them. CDR3 loop: CASSRGGWGYTF. CDR3 in DNA: TGCGCCAGCAGCAGGGGGGGATGGGGCTACACCTTC.

The genes are TRBV21-1 and TRBJ1-6; the listed D gene, TRBD1, was not tested against the DNA. TRBV21-1 corresponds to a pseudogene. This CDR3 spans 13 amino acids. CDR3 sequence (DNA): TGTGCCAGTTCCAACAGGGAAGGATCACCCCTCCACTTT. Its translation: CASSNREGSPLHF.

This clone has just a few counts. The chain is built from TRBV19 and TRBJ1-2; D may be TRBD1 (5 bases). The CDR3 runs to 16 residues. V shed 4 bases and J shed 5 bases, with 20 bases lying between them. Germline V gene lookup returns CDR1 LNHDA and CDR2 SQIVND (reference sequence). DNA for the CDR3: TGTGCCAGTAGTAGGTTTGTGGGGACTCCAGGTTATGGCTACACCTTC. It specifies CASSRFVGTPGYGYTF.

This clone showed up just once. The CDR3 DNA follows: TGTGCCAGTAGTTCTTGGACAGGGGGCCTACGAAGTAATTCACCCCTCCACTTT. As protein: CASSSWTGGLRSNSPLHF. The chain uses TRBV19 and TRBJ1-6; the match to TRBD1 covers 11 bases. The trim removed 5 bases at V and 6 bases at J, leaving 12 bases unmatched. CDR1 is LNHDA, CDR2 SQIVND, per germline (reference sequence). This CDR3 region has 18 residues.

This chain links TRBV18 with TRBJ2-7; 11 bases align to TRBD1. V lost 4 bases to trimming and J lost 3 bases; unmatched junction nucleotides: 2. The CDR3 sequence is 14 residues long. Looked up from germline, CDR1 is KGHSH and CDR2 is LQKENI. As DNA, the CDR3 is TGTGCCAGCTCACTCGGGACAGGGGGCTACGAGCAGTACGTC. Amino acid sequence: CASSLGTGGYEQYV.

The chain employs TRBV12-3 or TRBV12-4 and TRBJ1-4; 7 bases agree with TRBD1. This CDR3 has 12 amino acids. Germline trimming cut 7 bases from V and 7 bases from J; bases unmatched to any gene: 3. The CDR3 coding sequence is TGTGCCAGCAACCAGGGGGGTGAAAAACTGTTTTTT. It codes for CASNQGGEKLFF.

The CDR3 DNA reads TGTGCCAGCTCACCGGTGGGAGAGTACAATCAGCCCCAGCATTTT. Amino acid sequence: CASSPVGEYNQPQHF. The chain joins TRBV18 to TRBJ1-5; the D is unclear. This CDR3 is 15 amino acids long. In germline, CDR1 is KGHSH, CDR2 LQKENI. Between the trimmed V and J ends, which lost 3 bases and 3 bases, there was a span of 12 bases. The full variable domain, its missing parts supplied by reference TRBV18 and TRBJ1-5, is NAGVMQNPRHLVRRRGQEARLRCSPMKGHSHVYWYRQLPEEGLKFMVYLQKENIIDESGMPKERFSAEFPKEGPSILRIQQVVRGDSAAYFCASSPVGEYNQPQHFGDGTRLSIL.

This chain uses TRBV18 with TRBJ1-4; 7 bases line up with TRBD1. Germline CDR1 KGHSH, CDR2 LQKENI. The CDR3 spans 17 residues. V shed 5 bases and J 0 bases; nucleotides not matched to a gene: 9. The CDR3 DNA reads TGTGCCAGCTCATCTGGACAGGCCCCTGCAACTAATGAAAAACTGTTTTTT. It specifies CASSSGQAPATNEKLFF.